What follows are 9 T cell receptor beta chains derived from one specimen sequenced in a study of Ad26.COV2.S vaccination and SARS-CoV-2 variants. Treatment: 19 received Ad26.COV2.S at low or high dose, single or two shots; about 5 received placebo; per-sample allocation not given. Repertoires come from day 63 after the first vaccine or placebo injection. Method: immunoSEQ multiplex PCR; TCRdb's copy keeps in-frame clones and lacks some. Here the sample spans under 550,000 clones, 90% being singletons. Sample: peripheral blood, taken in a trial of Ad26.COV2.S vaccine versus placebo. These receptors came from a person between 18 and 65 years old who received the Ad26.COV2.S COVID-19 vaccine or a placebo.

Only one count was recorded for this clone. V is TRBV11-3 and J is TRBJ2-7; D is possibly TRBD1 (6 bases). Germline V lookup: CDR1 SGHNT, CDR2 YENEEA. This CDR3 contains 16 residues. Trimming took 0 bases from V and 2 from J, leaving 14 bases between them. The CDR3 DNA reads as TGTGCCAGCAGCTTAGATTCGTCACAGGGACCCTACGAGCAGTACTTC. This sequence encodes CASSLDSSQGPYEQYF.

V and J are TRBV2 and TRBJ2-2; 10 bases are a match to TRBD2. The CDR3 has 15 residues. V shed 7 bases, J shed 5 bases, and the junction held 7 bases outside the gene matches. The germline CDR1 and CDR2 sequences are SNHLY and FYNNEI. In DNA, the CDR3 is TGTGCCAGCACCGACAGCGGGAGGGAAACCGGGGAGCTGTTTTTT. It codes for CASTDSGRETGELFF.

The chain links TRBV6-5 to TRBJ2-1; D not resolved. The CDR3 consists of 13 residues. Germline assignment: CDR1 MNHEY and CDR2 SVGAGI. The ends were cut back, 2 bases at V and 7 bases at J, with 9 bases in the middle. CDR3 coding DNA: TGTGCCAGCAGTTACGGAAACAGAAATGAGCAGTTCTTC. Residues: CASSYGNRNEQFF.

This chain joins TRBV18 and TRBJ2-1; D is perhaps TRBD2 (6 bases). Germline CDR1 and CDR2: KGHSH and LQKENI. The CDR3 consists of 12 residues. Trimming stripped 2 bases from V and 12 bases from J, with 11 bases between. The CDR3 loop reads CASSPNTGGQFF. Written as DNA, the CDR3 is TGTGCCAGCTCACCAAACACCGGGGGGCAGTTCTTC.

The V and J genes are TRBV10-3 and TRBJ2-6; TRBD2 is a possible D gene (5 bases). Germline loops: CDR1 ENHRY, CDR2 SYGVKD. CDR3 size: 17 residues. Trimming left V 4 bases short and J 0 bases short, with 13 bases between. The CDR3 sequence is CAISGGEMDSGANVLTF. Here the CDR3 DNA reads TGTGCCATCAGTGGGGGAGAAATGGACTCTGGGGCCAACGTCCTGACTTTC.

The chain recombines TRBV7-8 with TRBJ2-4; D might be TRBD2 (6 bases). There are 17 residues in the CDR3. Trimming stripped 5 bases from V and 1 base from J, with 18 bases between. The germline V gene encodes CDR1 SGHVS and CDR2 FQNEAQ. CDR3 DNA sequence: TGTGCCAGCAGCCCCCGACGGACTACCGTGGCCAAAAACATTCAGTACTTC. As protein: CASSPRRTTVAKNIQYF.

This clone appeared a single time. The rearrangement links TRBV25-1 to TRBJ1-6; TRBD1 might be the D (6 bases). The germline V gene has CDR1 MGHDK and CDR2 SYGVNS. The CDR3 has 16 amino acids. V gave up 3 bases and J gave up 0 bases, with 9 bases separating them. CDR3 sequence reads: CASSDDRSSYNSPLHF. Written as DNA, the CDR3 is TGTGCCAGCAGTGATGACAGGAGCTCCTATAATTCACCCCTCCACTTT.

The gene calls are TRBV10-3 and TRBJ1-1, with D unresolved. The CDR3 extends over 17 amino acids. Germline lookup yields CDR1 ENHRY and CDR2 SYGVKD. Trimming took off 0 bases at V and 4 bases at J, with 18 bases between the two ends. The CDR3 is CAISESPSSLGGTEAFF. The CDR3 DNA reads TGTGCCATCAGTGAGTCCCCGAGCTCCCTGGGTGGCACTGAAGCTTTCTTT.

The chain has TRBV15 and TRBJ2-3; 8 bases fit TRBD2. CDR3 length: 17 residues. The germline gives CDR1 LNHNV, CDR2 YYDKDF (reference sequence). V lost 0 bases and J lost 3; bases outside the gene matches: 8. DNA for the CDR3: TGTGCCACCAGCAGAGATTGGCTAGCGGGCGGAACAGATACGCAGTATTTT. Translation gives CATSRDWLAGGTDTQYF. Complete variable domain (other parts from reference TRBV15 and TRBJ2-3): DAMVIQNPRYQVTQFGKPVTLSCSQTLNHNVMYWYQQKSSQAPKLLFHYYDKDFNNEADTPDNFQSRRPNTSFCFLDIRSPGLGDTAMYLCATSRDWLAGGTDTQYFGPGTRLTVL.